This paragraph reports one T cell receptor (beta chain). The target antigen is unknown. This entry is derived from a study of OX40 agonist ivuxolimab in advanced cancers. The study, taken as a whole, reports: CD8+ T cells showed, on average, more clonal expansion than CD4+ cells. Some nonresponders likewise displayed low normalized T-cell clonal expansion.

People who had autoimmune disease history or systemic immunosuppression were excluded. Only in-frame clones appear in the TCRdb table, and some are missing; sequencing was by immunoSEQ multiplex PCR. The sample records fewer than 80,000 clones, around 86% being singletons. The sample was CD4+ or CD8+ T cells sorted from blood, taken in a trial of the OX40 agonist ivuxolimab. This clonotype was obtained from an adult with an advanced solid tumor such as melanoma, head and neck, liver or kidney cancer.

The CDR3 loop reads CASSWEMSSYEQYF. As DNA, the CDR3 is TGTGCCAGCAGTTGGGAAATGAGCTCCTACGAGCAGTACTTC. The chain links TRBV6-6 to TRBJ2-7; D is unresolved. The V end was cut by 4 bases, the J end by 0 bases, with 10 bases between. This CDR3 has 14 residues. From germline, CDR1 is MNHNY and CDR2 SVGAGI (reference sequence).